This TCR beta chain was recorded in a study of blood T cell repertoires in COVID-19. The wider study: Samples came from the United States, Italy and Spain, spanning acute and convalescent COVID-19.

Per the authors' pipeline: Amplification of reference gene primers provided the estimated nucleated cell counts. Here immunoSEQ multiplex PCR was the method, and the copy in TCRdb shows in-frame clones only, minus some. V and J calls and clone size are given by that table; D and trimming were obtained from the DNA. The table records about 120,000 clones, more than 75% of them present only once. The source of this sequence is a woman in her forties or fifties with acute or convalescent COVID-19. The sample comprised peripheral blood.

The CDR3 region has the DNA TGTGCCAGTAGTATAGGCACCGGGACAGGGGTCTCCTACAATGAGCAGTTCTTC. Translated: CASSIGTGTGVSYNEQFF. V gene TRBV19 combines with J gene TRBJ2-1, with 10 bases matching TRBD1. This CDR3 contains 18 residues. With 1 base clipped from V and 0 bases from J, the junction kept 6 bases outside the gene matches. CDR1 is LNHDA and CDR2 is SQIVND in the germline V gene (reference sequence).